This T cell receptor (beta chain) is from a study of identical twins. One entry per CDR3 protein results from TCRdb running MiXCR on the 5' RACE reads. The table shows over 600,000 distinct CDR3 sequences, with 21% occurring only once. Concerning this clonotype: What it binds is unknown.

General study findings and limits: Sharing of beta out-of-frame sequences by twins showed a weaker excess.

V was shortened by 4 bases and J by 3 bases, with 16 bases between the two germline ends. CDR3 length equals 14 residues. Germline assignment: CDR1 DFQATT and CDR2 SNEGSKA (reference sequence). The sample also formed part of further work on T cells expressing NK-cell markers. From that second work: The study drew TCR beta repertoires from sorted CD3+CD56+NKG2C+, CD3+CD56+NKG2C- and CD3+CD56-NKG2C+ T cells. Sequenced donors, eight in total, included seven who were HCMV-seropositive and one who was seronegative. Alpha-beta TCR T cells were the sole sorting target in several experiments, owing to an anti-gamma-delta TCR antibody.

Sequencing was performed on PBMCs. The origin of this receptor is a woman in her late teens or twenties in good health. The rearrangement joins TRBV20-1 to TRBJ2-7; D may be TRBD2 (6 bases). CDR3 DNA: TGCAGTGCTAACAACCGGGGGAAGGGCTACGAGCAGTACTTC. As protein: CSANNRGKGYEQYF.